This TCR beta chain is from a study of blood T cell repertoires in COVID-19. Study context: Whether acute or convalescent, the COVID-19 samples came from the United States, Italy and Spain. Sample material is recorded as cDNA or gDNA derived from T cells, B-cell-depleted T cells, or PBMCs.

Original analysis: Estimation of nucleated cell counts relied on the amplification of reference gene primers. Only in-frame clones appear in the TCRdb table, and some are missing; sequencing was by immunoSEQ multiplex PCR. V, J and clone size are those of that table, while D and trimming were read from the DNA. The data contain about 120,000 clones, 88% of them seen just once; the ten biggest clones take up about 7.3%. V gave up 0 bases and J gave up 4 bases, with 19 bases separating them. This CDR3 spans 17 amino acids. Germline V gene data show CDR1 as SGHTA and CDR2 as FQGNSA. The chain is built from TRBV7-2 and TRBJ2-7; D perhaps matches TRBD2 (5 bases). This TCR came from a man between 50 and 59 years old with acute or convalescent COVID-19. Sequenced sample: peripheral blood. The CDR3 loop reads CASSLAGVAGDPYEQYF. Written as DNA, the CDR3 is TGTGCCAGCAGCTTAGCCGGGGTGGCAGGAGACCCATACGAGCAGTACTTC.